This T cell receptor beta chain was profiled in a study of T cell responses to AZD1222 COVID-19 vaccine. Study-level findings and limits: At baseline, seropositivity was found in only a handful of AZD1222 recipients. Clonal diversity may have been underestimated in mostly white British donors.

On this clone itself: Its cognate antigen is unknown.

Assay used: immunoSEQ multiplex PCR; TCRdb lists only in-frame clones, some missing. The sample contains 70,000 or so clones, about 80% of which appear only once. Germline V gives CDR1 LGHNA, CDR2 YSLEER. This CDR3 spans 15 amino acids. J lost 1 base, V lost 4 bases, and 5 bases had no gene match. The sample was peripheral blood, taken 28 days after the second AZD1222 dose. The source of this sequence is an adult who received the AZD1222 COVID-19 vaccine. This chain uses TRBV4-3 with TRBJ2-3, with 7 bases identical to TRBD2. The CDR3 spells CASSRGAGGTDTQYF. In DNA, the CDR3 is TGCGCCAGCAGCCGAGGGGCGGGGGGCACAGATACGCAGTATTTT.